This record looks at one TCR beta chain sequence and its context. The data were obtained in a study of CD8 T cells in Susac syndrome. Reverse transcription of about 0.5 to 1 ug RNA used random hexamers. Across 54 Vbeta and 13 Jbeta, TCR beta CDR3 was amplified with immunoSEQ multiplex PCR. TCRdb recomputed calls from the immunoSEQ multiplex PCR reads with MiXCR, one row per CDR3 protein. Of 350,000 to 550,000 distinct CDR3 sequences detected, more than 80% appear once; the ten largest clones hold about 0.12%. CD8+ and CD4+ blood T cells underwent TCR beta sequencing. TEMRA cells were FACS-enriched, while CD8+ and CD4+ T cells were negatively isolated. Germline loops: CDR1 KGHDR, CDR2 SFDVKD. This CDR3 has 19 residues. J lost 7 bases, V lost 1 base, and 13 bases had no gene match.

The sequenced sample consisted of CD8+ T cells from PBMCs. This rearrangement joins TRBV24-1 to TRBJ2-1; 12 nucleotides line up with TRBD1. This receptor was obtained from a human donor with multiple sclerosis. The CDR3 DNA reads TGTGCCACCAGTGATTTTAATTCGAGGGACAGGGGGCCGTGTAATGAGCAGTTCTTC. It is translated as CATSDFNSRDRGPCNEQFF.